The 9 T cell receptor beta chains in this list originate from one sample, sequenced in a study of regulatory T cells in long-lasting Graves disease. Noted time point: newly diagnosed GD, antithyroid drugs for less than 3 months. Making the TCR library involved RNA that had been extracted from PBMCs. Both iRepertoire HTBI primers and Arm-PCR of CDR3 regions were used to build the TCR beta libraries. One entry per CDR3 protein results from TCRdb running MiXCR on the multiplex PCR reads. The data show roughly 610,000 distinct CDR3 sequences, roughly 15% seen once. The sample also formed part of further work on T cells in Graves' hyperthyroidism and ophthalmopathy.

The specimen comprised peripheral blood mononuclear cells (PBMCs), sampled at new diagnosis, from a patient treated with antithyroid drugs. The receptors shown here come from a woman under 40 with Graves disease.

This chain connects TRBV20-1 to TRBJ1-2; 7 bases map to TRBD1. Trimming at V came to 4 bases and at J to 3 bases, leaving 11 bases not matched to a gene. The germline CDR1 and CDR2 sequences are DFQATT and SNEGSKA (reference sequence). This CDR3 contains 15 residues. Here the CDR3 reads CSAISTGESDYGYTF. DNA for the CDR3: TGCAGTGCTATTTCCACAGGGGAGTCCGACTATGGCTACACCTTC.

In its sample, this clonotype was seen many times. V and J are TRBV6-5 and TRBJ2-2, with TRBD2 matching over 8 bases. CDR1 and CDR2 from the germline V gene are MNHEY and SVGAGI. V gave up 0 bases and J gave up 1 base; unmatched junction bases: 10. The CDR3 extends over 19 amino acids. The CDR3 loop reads CASSYSLGSGRGNTGELFF. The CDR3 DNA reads TGTGCCAGCAGTTACTCACTGGGGAGCGGGAGAGGGAACACCGGGGAGCTGTTTTTT.

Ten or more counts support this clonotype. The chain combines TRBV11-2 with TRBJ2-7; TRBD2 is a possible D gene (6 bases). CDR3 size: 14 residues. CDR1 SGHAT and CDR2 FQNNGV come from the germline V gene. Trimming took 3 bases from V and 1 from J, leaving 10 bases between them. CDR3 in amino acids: CASSFGGKSYEQYF. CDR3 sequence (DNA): TGTGCCAGCAGCTTTGGAGGGAAATCCTACGAGCAGTACTTC.

The CDR3 reads CASNQGQNTGELFF. In DNA, the CDR3 is TGTGCCAGCAACCAAGGACAGAACACCGGGGAGCTGTTTTTT. The chain links TRBV2 to TRBJ2-2, with D maybe TRBD1 (5 bases). Trimming removed 7 bases at V and 1 base at J, with 10 bases between. The germline CDR1 and CDR2 sequences are SNHLY and FYNNEI. This CDR3 comprises 14 residues.

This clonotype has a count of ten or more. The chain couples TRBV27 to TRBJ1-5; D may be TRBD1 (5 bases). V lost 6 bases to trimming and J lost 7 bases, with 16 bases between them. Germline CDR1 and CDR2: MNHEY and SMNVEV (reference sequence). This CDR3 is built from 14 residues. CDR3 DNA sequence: TGTGCCAGCAGCCAAAGAGGGGTAGAACAGCCCCAGCATTTT. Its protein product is CASSQRGVEQPQHF.

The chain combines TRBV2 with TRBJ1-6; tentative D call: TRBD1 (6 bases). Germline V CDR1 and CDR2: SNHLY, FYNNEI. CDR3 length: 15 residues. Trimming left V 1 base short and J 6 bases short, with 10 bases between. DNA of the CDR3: TGTGCCAGCAGTGAAGGGGGGGCGCGTAATTCACCCCTCCACTTT. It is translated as CASSEGGARNSPLHF.

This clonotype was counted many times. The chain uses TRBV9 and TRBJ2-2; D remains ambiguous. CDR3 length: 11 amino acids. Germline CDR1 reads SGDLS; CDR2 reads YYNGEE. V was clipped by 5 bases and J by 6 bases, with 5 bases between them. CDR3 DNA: TGTGCCAGCAGTGTGGCCGGGGAGCTGTTTTTT. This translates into CASSVAGELFF. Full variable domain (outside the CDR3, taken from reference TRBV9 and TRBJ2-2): DSGVTQTPKHLITATGQRVTLRCSPRSGDLSVYWYQQSLDQGLQFLIQYYNGEERAKGNILERFSAQQFPDLHSELNLSSLELGDSALYFCASSVAGELFFGEGSRLTVL.

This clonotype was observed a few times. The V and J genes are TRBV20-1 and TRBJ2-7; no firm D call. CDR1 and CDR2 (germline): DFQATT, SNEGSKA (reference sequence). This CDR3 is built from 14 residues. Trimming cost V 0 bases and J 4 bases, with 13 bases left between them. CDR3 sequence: CSAREPRQLYEQYF. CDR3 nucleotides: TGCAGTGCTAGAGAGCCCCGGCAGTTATACGAGCAGTACTTC.

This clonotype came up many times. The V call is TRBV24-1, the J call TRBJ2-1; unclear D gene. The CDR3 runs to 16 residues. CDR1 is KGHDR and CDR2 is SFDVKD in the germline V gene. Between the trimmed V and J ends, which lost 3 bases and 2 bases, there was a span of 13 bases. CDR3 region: CATSDGGVGTYNEQFF. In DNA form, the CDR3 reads TGTGCCACCAGTGATGGTGGGGTCGGCACCTACAATGAGCAGTTCTTC.